These 2 T cell receptor beta chains came from one sample sequenced in a study of blood T cell repertoires in COVID-19. Libraries were prepared by immunoSEQ multiplex PCR; TCRdb keeps only in-frame clonotypes and omits some of them. The table shows approximately 340,000 clones, with roughly 92% occurring only once. Input material: PBMCs or T cells enriched from blood (not recorded which). The receptors come from a middle-aged woman who had been exposed to COVID-19.

J is TRBJ2-1 and V is TRBV6-2 or TRBV6-3; 8 bases align to TRBD2. Trimming removed 2 bases from V and 7 bases from J; junction bases left unmatched: 7. Per germline, CDR1 MNHEY and CDR2 SVGEGT. This CDR3 spans 15 amino acids. CDR3 nucleotide sequence: TGTGCCAGCAGTTACACAGCGGGGGAGGGGAATGAGCAGTTCTTC. This encodes CASSYTAGEGNEQFF.

This rearrangement joins TRBV30 to TRBJ2-7; 10 bases align to TRBD1. The germline V gene encodes CDR1 GTSNPN and CDR2 SVGIG (reference sequence). The V gene end was trimmed by 2 bases and the J gene end by 3 bases; junction bases not matched to a gene: 7. The CDR3 consists of 15 residues. The CDR3 nucleotides are TGTGCCTGGAGTTTCGGGGGACAGGGGCTCTACGAGCAGTACTTC. Amino acid sequence: CAWSFGGQGLYEQYF.